This T cell receptor (beta chain) was captured by sequencing in a study of CD8 T cells in Susac syndrome. Random hexamers served to reverse transcribe roughly 0.45 to 1 ug RNA. One entry per CDR3 protein results from TCRdb running MiXCR on the immunoSEQ multiplex PCR reads. The data hold 150,000 to 180,000 distinct CDR3 sequences, with approximately 93% observed a single time. This clonotype is a singleton in its sample. The CDR3 runs to 12 residues. Between the trimmed V and J ends, which lost 4 bases and 6 bases, there was a span of 9 bases. Looked up from germline, CDR1 is SEHNR and CDR2 is FQNEAQ (reference sequence).

The receptor comes from a human donor with multiple sclerosis. The V call is TRBV7-9, the J call TRBJ1-1; no reliable D call. Sequenced material: CD8+ T cells from PBMCs. CDR3 bases: TGTGCCAGCAGCTCGTCGGCCGCTGAAGCTTTCTTT. The encoded protein is CASSSSAAEAFF.